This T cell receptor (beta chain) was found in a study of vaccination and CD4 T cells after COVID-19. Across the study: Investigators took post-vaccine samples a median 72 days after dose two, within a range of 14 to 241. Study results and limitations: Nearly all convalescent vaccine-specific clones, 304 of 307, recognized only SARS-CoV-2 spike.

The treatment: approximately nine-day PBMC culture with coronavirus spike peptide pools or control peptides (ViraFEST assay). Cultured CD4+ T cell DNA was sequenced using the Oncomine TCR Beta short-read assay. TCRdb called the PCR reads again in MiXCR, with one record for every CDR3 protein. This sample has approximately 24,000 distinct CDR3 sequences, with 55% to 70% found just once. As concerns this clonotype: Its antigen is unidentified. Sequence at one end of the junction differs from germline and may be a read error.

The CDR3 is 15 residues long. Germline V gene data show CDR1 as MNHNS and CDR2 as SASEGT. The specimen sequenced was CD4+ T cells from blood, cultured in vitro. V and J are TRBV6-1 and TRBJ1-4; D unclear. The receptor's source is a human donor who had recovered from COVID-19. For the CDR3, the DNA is TGTGCCAGCAGCCTCGCCAGTTCAACTAATGAAAAATTGTTTTTT. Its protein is CASSLASSTNEKLFF.